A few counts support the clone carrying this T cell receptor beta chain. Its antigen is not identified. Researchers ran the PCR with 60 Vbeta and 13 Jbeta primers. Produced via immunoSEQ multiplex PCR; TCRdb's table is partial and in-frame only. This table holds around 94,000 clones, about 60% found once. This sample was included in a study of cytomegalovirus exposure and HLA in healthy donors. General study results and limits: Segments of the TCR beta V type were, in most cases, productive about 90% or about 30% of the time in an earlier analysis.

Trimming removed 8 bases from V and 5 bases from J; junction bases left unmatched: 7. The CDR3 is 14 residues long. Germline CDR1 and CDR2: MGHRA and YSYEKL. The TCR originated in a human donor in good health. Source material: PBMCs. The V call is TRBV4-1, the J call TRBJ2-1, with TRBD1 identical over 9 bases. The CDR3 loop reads CASGPGQGNNEQFF. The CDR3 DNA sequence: TGCGCCAGCGGACCGGGACAGGGAAACAATGAGCAGTTCTTC.